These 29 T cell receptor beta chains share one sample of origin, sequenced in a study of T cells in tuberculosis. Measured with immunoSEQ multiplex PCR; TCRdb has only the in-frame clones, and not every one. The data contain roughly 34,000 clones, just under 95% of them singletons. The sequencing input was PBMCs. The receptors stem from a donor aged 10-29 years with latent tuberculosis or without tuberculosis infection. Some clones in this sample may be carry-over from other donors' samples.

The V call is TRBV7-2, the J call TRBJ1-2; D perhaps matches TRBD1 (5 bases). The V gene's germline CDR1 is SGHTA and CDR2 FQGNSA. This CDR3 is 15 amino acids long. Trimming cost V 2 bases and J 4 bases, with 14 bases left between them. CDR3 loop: CASSLSGGAVYGYTF. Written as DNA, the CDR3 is TGTGCCAGCAGCTTAAGTGGTGGGGCGGTCTATGGCTACACCTTC.

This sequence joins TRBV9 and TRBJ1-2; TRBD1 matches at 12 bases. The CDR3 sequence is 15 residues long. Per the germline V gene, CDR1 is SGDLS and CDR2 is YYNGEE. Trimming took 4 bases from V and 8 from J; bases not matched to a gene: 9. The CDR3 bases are TGTGCCAGCAGCCCTGGTGGGGACAGGGGGCACGGCTACACCTTC. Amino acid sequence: CASSPGGDRGHGYTF.

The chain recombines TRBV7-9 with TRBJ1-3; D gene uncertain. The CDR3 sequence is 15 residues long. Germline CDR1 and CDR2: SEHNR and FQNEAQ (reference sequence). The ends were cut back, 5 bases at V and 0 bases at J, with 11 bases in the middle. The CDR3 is CASSGGKASGNTIYF. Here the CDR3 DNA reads TGTGCCAGCAGCGGCGGCAAGGCCTCTGGAAACACCATATATTTT.

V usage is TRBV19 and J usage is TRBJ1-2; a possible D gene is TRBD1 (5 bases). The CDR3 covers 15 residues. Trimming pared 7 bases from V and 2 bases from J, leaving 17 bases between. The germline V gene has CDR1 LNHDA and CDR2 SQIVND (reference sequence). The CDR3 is CASTPPGGGNYGYTF. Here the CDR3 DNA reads TGTGCCAGTACCCCCCCTGGGGGGGGAAACTATGGCTACACCTTC.

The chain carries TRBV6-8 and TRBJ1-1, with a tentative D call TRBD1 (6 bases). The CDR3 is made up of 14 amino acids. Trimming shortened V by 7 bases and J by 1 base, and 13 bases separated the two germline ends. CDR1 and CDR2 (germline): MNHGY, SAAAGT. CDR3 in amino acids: CASTPQGPNTEAFF. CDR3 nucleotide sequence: TGTGCCAGCACCCCACAGGGACCGAACACTGAAGCTTTCTTT.

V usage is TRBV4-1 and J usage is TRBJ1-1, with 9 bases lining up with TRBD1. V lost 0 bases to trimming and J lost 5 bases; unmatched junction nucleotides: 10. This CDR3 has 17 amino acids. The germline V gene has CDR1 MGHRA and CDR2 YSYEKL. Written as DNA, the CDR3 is TGCGCCAGCAGCCAAGATCCTCGGGACAGGGTATCGACTGAAGCTTTCTTT. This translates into CASSQDPRDRVSTEAFF.

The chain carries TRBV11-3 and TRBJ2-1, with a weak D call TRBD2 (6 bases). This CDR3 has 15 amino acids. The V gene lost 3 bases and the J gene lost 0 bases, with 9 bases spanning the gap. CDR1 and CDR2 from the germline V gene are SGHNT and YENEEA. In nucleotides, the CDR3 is TGTGCCAGCAGCTTTCGGGGGAGCTCCTACAATGAGCAGTTCTTC. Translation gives CASSFRGSSYNEQFF.

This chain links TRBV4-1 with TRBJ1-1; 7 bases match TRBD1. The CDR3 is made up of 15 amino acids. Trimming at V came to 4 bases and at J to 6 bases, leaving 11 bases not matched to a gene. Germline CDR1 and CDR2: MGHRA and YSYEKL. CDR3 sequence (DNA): TGCGCCAGCAGCCTTCCGGGACAGCGGGTACCTGAAGCTTTCTTT. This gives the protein CASSLPGQRVPEAFF.

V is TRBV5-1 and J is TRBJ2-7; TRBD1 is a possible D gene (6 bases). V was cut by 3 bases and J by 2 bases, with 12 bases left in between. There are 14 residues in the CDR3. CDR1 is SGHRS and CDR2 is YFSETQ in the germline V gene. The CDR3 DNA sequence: TGCGCCAGCAGCTCCACAGGGTCCCCCTACGAGCAGTACTTC. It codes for CASSSTGSPYEQYF.

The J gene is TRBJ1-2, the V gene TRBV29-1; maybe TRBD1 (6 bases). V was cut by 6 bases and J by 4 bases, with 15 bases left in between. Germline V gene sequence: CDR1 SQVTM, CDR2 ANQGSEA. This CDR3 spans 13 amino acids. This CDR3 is CSVEQGISYGYTF. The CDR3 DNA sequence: TGCAGCGTCGAACAGGGCATCAGCTATGGCTACACCTTC.

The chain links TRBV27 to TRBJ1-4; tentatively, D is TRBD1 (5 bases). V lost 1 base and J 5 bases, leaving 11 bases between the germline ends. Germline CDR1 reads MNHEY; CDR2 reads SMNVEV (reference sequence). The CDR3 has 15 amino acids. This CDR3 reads CASSLLPRANEKLFF. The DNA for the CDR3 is TGTGCCAGCAGTTTATTACCCAGGGCGAATGAAAAACTGTTTTTT.

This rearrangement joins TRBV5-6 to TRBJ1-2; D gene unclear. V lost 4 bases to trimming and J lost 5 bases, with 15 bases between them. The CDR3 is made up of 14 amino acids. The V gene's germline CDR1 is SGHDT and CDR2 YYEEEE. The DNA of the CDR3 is TGTGCCAGCAGCACGATCGGGTCTGTTTATGGCTACACCTTC. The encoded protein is CASSTIGSVYGYTF.

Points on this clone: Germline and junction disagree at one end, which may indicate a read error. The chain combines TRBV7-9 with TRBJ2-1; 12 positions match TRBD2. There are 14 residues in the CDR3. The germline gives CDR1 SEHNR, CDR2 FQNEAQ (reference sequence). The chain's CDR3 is CASSLAGGLNEQFF. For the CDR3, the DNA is TGTGCCAGCAGCCTAGCGGGAGGGCTCAATGAGCAGTTCTTC.

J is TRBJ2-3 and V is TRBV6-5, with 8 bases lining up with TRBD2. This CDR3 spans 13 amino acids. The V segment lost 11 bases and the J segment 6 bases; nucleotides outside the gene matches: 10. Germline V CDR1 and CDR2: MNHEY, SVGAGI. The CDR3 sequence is CASSGGPRDTQYF. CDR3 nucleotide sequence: TGTGCCTCTTCGGGAGGGCCGAGGGATACGCAGTATTTT.

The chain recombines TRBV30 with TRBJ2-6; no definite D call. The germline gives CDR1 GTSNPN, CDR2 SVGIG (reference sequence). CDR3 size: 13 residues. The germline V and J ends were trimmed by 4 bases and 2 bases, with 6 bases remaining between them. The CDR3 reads CAWKLAGANVLTF. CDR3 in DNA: TGTGCCTGGAAACTGGCTGGGGCCAACGTCCTGACTTTC.

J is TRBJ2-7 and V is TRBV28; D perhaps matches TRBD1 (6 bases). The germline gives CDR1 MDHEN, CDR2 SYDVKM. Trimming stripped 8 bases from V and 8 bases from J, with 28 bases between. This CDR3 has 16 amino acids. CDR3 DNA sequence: TGTGCCAGCGGTAGTTTACTAACAGGTACAACAGGGAAGCAGTACTTC. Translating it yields CASGSLLTGTTGKQYF.

CDR3 loop: CASSLSSYNEQFF. In DNA, the CDR3 is TGCGCCAGCAGCCTGAGCTCCTACAATGAGCAGTTCTTC. The V gene is TRBV5-1, the J gene TRBJ2-1; D gene unclear. V was shortened by 4 bases and J by 0 bases, with 5 bases between the two germline ends. CDR1 is SGHRS and CDR2 is YFSETQ in the germline V gene. There are 13 residues in the CDR3. The whole variable domain, remainder taken from reference TRBV5-1 and TRBJ2-1, is KAGVTQTPRYLIKTRGQQVTLSCSPISGHRSVSWYQQTPGQGLQFLFEYFSETQRNKGNFPGRFSGRQFSNSRSEMNVSTLELGDSALYLCASSLSSYNEQFFGPGTRLTVL.

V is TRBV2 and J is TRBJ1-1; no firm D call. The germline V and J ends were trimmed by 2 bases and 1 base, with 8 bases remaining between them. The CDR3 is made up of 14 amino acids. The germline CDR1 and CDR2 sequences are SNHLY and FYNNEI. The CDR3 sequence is CASSESEKNTEAFF. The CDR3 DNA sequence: TGTGCCAGCAGTGAAAGCGAAAAGAACACTGAAGCTTTCTTT.

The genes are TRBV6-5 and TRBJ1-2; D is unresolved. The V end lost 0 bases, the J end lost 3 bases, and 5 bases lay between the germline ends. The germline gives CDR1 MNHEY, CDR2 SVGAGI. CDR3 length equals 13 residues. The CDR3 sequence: CASSYSRDYGYTF. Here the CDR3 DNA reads TGTGCCAGCAGTTACTCGAGAGACTATGGCTACACCTTC.

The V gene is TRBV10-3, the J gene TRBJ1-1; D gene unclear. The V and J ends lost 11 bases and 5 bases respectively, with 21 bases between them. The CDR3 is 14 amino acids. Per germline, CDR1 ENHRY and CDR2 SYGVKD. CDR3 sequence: CAVTSDWARTEAFF. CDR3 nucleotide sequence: TGTGCCGTCACATCGGACTGGGCACGAACTGAAGCTTTCTTT.

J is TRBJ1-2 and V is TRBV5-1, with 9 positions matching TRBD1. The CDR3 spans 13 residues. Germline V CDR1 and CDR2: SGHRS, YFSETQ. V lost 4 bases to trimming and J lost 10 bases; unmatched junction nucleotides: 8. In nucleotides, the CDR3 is TGCGCCAGCAGCGTTTGGACAGGGGAATACTACACCTTC. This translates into CASSVWTGEYYTF.

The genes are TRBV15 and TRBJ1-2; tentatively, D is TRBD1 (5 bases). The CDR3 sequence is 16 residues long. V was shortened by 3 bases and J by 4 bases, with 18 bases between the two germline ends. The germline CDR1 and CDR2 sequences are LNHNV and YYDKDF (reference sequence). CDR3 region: CATSSHTGPSPYGYTF. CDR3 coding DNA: TGTGCCACCAGCAGTCACACAGGACCTTCCCCCTATGGCTACACCTTC.

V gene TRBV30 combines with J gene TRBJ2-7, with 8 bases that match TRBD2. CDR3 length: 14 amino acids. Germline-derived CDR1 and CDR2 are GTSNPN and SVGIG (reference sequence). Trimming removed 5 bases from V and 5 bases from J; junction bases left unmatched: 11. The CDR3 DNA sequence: TGTGCCTGGGCAGGAGGACTAGCTTCCCACGAGCAGTACTTC. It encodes CAWAGGLASHEQYF.

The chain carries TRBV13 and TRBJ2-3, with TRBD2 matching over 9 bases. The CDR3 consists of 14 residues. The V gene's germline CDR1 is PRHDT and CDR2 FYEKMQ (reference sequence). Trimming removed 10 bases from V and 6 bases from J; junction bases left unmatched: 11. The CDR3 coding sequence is TGTGCCACCGCCCGGCTAGCGGGGAGGGATACGCAGTATTTT. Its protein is CATARLAGRDTQYF.

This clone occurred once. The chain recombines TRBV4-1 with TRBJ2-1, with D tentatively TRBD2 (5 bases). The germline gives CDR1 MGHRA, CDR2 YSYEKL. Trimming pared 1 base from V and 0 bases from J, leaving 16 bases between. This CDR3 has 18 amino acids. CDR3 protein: CASSQVVSGKYSYNEQFF. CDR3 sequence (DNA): TGCGCCAGCAGCCAAGTAGTTTCGGGGAAATACTCCTACAATGAGCAGTTCTTC.

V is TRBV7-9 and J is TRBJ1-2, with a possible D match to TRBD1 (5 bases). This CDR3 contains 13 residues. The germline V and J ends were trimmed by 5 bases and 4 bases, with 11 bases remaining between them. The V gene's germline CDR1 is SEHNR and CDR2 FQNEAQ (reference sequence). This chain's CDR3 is CASSRQTSYGYTF. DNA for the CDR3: TGTGCCAGCAGCCGACAGACCTCCTATGGCTACACCTTC. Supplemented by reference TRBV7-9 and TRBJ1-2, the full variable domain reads DTGVSQNPRHKITKRGQNVTFRCDPISEHNRLYWYRQTLGQGPEFLTYFQNEAQLEKSRLLSDRFSAERPKGSFSTLEIQRTEQGDSAMYLCASSRQTSYGYTFGSGTRLTVV.

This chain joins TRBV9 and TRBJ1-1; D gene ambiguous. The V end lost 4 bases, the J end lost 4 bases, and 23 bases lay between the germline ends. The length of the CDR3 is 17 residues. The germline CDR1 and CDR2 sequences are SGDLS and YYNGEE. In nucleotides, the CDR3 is TGTGCCAGCAGCAACAGACCGGGATCCTGGGGTGGCACTGAAGCTTTCTTT. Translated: CASSNRPGSWGGTEAFF.

The CDR3 spells CASSLGLDTGELFF. The CDR3 DNA sequence: TGTGCCAGCAGTTTGGGACTCGACACCGGGGAGCTGTTTTTT. This chain connects TRBV7-7 to TRBJ2-2; tentatively, D is TRBD2 (6 bases). Trimming removed 6 bases at V and 3 bases at J, with 11 bases between. Per the germline V gene, CDR1 is SSHAT and CDR2 is FNYEAQ (reference sequence). There are 14 residues in the CDR3. Full variable domain (outside the CDR3, taken from reference TRBV7-7 and TRBJ2-2): GAGVSQSPRYKVTKRGQDVTLRCDPISSHATLYWYQQALGQGPEFLTYFNYEAQPDKSGLPSDRFSAERPEGSISTLTIQRTEQRDSAMYRCASSLGLDTGELFFGEGSRLTVL.

CDR3 loop: CASSPGLADTDTQYF. For the CDR3, the DNA is TGTGCCAGCAGCCCCGGGCTAGCCGACACAGATACGCAGTATTTT. This rearrangement joins TRBV9 to TRBJ2-3, with D perhaps TRBD2 (5 bases). Germline CDR1 and CDR2: SGDLS and YYNGEE. Deletions cut 4 bases from V and 2 bases from J, with 14 bases between. CDR3 length: 15 residues.